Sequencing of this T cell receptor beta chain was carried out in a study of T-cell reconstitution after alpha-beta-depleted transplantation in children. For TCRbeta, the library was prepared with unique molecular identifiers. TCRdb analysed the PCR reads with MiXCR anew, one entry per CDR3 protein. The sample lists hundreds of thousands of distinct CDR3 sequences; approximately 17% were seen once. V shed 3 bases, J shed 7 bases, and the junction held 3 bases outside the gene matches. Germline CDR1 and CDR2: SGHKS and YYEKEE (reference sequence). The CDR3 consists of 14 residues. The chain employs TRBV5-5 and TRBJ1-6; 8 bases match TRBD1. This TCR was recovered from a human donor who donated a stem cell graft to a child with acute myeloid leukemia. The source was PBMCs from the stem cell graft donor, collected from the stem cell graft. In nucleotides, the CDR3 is TGTGCCAGCAGCTCGGCAGGGGGCAATTCACCCCTCCACTTT. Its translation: CASSSAGGNSPLHF.